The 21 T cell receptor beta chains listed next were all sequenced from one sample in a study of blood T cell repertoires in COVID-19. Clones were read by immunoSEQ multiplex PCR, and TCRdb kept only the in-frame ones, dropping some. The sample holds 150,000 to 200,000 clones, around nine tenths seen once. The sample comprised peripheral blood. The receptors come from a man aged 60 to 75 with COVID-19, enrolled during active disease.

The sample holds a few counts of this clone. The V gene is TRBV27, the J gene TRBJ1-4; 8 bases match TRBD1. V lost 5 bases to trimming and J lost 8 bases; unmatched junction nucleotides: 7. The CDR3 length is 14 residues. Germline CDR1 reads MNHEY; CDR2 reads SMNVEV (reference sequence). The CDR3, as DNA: TGTGCCAGCAGTGTCGACAGGGGCGGCGAAAAACTGTTTTTT. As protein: CASSVDRGGEKLFF.

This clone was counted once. The CDR3 is CASSPGTGNTIYF. The CDR3 DNA reads TGTGCCAGCAGCCCAGGGACAGGAAACACCATATATTTT. This rearrangement joins TRBV6-4 to TRBJ1-3; D may be TRBD1 (6 bases). Deletions cut 6 bases from V and 4 bases from J, with 10 bases between. Germline values: CDR1 MRHNA, CDR2 SNTAGT. The CDR3 is made up of 13 amino acids.

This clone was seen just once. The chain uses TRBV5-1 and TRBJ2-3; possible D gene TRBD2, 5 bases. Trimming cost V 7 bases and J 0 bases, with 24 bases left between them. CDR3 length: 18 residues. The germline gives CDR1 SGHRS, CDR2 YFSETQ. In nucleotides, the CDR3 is TGCGCCAGCTCTTCCATCGGAGGAGCTGTCGCTAGCACAGATACGCAGTATTTT. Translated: CASSSIGGAVASTDTQYF.

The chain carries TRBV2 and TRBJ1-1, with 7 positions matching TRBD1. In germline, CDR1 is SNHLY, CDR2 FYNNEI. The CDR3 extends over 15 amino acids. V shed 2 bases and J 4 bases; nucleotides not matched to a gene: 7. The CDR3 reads CASSESRTGPTEAFF. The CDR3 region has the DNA TGTGCCAGCAGTGAAAGCAGGACAGGACCCACTGAAGCTTTCTTT.

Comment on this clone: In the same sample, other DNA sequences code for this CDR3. CDR3 in amino acids: CAISEGGGGYTF. DNA for the CDR3: TGTGCCATCAGTGAAGGGGGGGGAGGCTACACCTTC. This sequence joins TRBV10-3 and TRBJ1-2, with a possible D match to TRBD1 (6 bases). V gave up 3 bases and J gave up 8 bases, with 10 bases separating them. Germline CDR1 and CDR2: ENHRY and SYGVKD. The CDR3 is made up of 12 amino acids.

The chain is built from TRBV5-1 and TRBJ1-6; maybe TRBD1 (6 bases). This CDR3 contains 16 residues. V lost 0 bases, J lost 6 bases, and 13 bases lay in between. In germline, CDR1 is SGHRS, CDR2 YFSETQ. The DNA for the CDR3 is TGCGCCAGCAGCTTGGTTGCAGGGGATGGTAATTCACCCCTCCACTTT. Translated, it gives CASSLVAGDGNSPLHF.

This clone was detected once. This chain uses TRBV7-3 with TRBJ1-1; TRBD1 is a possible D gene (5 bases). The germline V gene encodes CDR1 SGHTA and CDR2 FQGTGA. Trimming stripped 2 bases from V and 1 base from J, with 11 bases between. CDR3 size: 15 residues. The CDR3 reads CASSLDGAANTEAFF. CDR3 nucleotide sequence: TGTGCCAGCAGCTTAGATGGGGCGGCGAACACTGAAGCTTTCTTT.

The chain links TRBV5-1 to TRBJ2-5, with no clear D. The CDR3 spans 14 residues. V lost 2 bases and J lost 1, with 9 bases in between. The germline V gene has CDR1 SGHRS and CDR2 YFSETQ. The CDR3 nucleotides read TGCGCCAGCAGCTTAATCCCCAGCCAAGAGACCCAGTACTTC. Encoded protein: CASSLIPSQETQYF. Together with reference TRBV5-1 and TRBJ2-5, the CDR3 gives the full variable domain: KAGVTQTPRYLIKTRGQQVTLSCSPISGHRSVSWYQQTPGQGLQFLFEYFSETQRNKGNFPGRFSGRQFSNSRSEMNVSTLELGDSALYLCASSLIPSQETQYFGPGTRLLVL.

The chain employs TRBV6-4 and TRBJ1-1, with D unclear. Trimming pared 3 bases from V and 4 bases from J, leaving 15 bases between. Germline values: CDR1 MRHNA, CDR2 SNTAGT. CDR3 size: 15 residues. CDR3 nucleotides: TGTGCCAGCAGTGAATCAACGTCGACGGGCACTGAAGCTTTCTTT. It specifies CASSESTSTGTEAFF.

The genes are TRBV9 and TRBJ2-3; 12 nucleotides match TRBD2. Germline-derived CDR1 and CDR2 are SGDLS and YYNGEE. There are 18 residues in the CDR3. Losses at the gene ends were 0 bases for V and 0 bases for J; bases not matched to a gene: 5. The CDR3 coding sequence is TGTGCCAGCAGCGTAGAACTAGCGGGAGGCCAGAGCACAGATACGCAGTATTTT. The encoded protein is CASSVELAGGQSTDTQYF.

CDR3 sequence: CASSVRLAGEQYF. In DNA, the CDR3 is TGTGCCAGCAGCGTCCGACTAGCGGGCGAGCAGTACTTC. The chain is built from TRBV7-2 and TRBJ2-7; 10 positions agree with TRBD2. The CDR3 is 13 residues long. Germline-derived CDR1 and CDR2 are SGHTA and FQGNSA. V trimming: 5 bases; J trimming: 6 bases; junction bases outside the gene matches: 4.

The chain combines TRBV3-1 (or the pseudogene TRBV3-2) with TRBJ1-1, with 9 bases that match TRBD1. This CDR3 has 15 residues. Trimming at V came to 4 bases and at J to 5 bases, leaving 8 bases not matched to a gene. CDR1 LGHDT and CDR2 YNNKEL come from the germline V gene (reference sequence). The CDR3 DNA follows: TGTGCCAGCAGCCCCCAGACAGGGGGAAATACTGAAGCTTTCTTT. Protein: CASSPQTGGNTEAFF.

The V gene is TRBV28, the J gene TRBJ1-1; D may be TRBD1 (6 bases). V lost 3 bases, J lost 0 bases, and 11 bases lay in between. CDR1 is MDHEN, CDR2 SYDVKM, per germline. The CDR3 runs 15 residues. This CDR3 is CASSLPQGMNTEAFF. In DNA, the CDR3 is TGTGCCAGCAGTTTGCCCCAGGGGATGAACACTGAAGCTTTCTTT.

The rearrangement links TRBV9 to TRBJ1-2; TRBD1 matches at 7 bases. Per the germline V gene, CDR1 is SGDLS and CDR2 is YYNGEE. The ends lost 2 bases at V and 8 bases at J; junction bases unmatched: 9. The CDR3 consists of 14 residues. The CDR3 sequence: CASSVTGTDNGYTF. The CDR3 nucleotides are TGTGCCAGCAGCGTGACTGGGACAGACAACGGCTACACCTTC.

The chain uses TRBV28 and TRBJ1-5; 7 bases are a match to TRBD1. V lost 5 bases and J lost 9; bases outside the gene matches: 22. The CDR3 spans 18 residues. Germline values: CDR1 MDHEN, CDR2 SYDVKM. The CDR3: CASSLPGRGPGFSRPQHF. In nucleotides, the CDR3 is TGTGCCAGCAGTCTCCCCGGGAGGGGGCCAGGGTTTTCGCGGCCCCAGCATTTT.

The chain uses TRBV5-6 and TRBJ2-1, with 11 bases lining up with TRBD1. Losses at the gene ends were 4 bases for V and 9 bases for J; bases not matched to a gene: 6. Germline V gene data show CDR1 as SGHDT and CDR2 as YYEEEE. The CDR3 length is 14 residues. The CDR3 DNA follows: TGTGCCAGCAGCCCGGGACAGGGGGTCCGTGAGCAGTTCTTC. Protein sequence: CASSPGQGVREQFF.

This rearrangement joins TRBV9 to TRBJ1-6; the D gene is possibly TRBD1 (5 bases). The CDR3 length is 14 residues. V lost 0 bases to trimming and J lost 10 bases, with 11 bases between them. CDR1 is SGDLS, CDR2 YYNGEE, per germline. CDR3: CASSVAGVSSPLHF. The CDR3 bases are TGTGCCAGCAGCGTAGCGGGGGTTAGCTCACCCCTCCACTTT.

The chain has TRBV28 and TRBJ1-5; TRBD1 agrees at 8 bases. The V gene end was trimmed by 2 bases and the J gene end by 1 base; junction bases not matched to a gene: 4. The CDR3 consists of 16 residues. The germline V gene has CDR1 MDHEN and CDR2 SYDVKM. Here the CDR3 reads CASSLAGGGSNQPQHF. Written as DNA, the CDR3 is TGTGCCAGCAGTTTAGCAGGGGGCGGGAGCAATCAGCCCCAGCATTTT.

The CDR3: CASSSPGQDPLHF. CDR3 in DNA: TGTGCCAGCAGCTCTCCGGGACAGGATCCCCTCCACTTT. The chain recombines TRBV7-2 with TRBJ1-6; TRBD1 matches 8 bases. This CDR3 spans 13 amino acids. Germline V gene data show CDR1 as SGHTA and CDR2 as FQGNSA. V lost 4 bases and J lost 13; bases outside the gene matches: 6.

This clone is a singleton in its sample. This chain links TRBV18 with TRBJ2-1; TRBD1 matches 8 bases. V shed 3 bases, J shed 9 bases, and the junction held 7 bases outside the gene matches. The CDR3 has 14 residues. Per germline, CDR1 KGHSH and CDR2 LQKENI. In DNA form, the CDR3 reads TGTGCCAGCTCACCGGACAGGGAGAGAGGTGAGCAGTTCTTC. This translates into CASSPDRERGEQFF. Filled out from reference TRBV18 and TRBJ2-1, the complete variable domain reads NAGVMQNPRHLVRRRGQEARLRCSPMKGHSHVYWYRQLPEEGLKFMVYLQKENIIDESGMPKERFSAEFPKEGPSILRIQQVVRGDSAAYFCASSPDRERGEQFFGPGTRLTVL.

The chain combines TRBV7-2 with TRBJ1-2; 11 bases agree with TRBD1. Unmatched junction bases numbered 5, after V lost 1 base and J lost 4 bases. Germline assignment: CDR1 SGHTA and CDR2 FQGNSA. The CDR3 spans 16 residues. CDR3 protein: CASSLGGTGGLYGYTF. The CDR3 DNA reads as TGTGCCAGCAGCTTAGGAGGGACAGGGGGGCTCTATGGCTACACCTTC.